This is a list of T cell receptor beta chains from one sample in a study of cytomegalovirus exposure and HLA in healthy donors. The data were produced by immunoSEQ multiplex PCR, yet TCRdb's version contains in-frame clones alone and is incomplete. Here the sample table reports over 120,000 clones. Material for sequencing was PBMCs. Receptors originate from a male donor in good health and CMV-seronegative. Each CDR3 is given with its conserved first and last residue. D genes are given only for firm matches.

V: TRBV18; J: TRBJ1-1; D: -; CDR3: CASSQGQGNTEAFF; DNA: TGTGCCAGCTCACAAGGGCAGGGGAACACTGAAGCTTTCTTT
V: TRBV11-2; J: TRBJ2-5; D: -; CDR3: CASSLAPGREETQYF; DNA: TGTGCCAGCAGCTTAGCTCCGGGCAGGGAAGAGACCCAGTACTTC
V: TRBV6-5; J: TRBJ2-7; D: -; CDR3: CATERSSYEQYF; DNA: TGTGCCACTGAGAGGAGCTCCTACGAGCAGTACTTC
V: TRBV6-1; J: TRBJ1-1; D: -; CDR3: CASSYRVMNTEAFF; DNA: TGTGCCAGCAGCTACAGGGTTATGAACACTGAAGCTTTCTTT
V: TRBV19; J: TRBJ2-7; D: TRBD2; CDR3: CASSIGDYEFYEQYF; DNA: TGTGCCAGTAGTATAGGGGACTACGAATTCTACGAGCAGTACTTC
V: TRBV6-5; J: TRBJ1-1; D: -; CDR3: CASKAGTPNTEAFF; DNA: TGTGCCAGCAAAGCCGGGACACCGAACACTGAAGCTTTCTTT
V: TRBV18; J: TRBJ1-1; D: TRBD1; CDR3: CASSQGQTNTEAFF; DNA: TGTGCCAGCTCACAGGGACAGACGAACACTGAAGCTTTCTTT
V: TRBV6-5; J: TRBJ2-1; D: -; CDR3: CACRFTNEQFF; DNA: TGTGCCTGCAGGTTCACAAATGAGCAGTTCTTC
V: TRBV7-2; J: TRBJ2-1; D: TRBD2; CDR3: CASSGGSGAGGPNEQFF; DNA: TGTGCCAGCAGTGGAGGGTCCGGCGCGGGAGGGCCTAATGAGCAGTTCTTC
V: TRBV29-1; J: TRBJ2-7; D: -; CDR3: CSVAANTGFEQYF; DNA: TGCAGCGTTGCAGCTAACACAGGGTTCGAGCAGTACTTC
V: TRBV7-2; J: TRBJ2-4; D: -; CDR3: CASSLRPGGNIQYF; DNA: TGTGCCAGCAGCTTACGGCCAGGGGGGAACATTCAGTACTTC
V: TRBV30; J: TRBJ1-1; D: TRBD1; CDR3: CAWRANRGRPDTEAFF; DNA: TGTGCCTGGAGGGCTAACAGGGGGCGGCCGGACACTGAAGCTTTCTTT
V: TRBV10-2; J: TRBJ2-7; D: -; CDR3: CASGGMDEQYF; DNA: TGCGCCAGCGGGGGGATGGACGAGCAGTACTTC
V: TRBV7-9; J: TRBJ2-5; D: TRBD1; CDR3: CASSSTGGSFAETQYF; DNA: TGTGCCAGCAGCTCGACAGGGGGCAGTTTCGCGGAGACCCAGTACTTC
V: TRBV6-5; J: TRBJ1-1; D: -; CDR3: CASSLKGWNTEAFF; DNA: TGTGCCAGCAGTTTGAAGGGGTGGAACACTGAAGCTTTCTTT
V: TRBV6-1; J: TRBJ2-3; D: -; CDR3: CASSRGGPSTDTQYF; DNA: TGTGCCAGCAGTAGGGGAGGACCTAGCACAGATACGCAGTATTTT
V: TRBV30; J: TRBJ2-2; D: TRBD2; CDR3: CAWRGGFGTGELFF; DNA: TGTGCCTGGAGGGGAGGGTTTGGTACCGGGGAGCTGTTTTTT
V: TRBV6-6; J: TRBJ1-2; D: -; CDR3: CASSYMRSANYGYTF; DNA: TGTGCCAGCAGTTATATGAGGTCCGCTAACTATGGCTACACCTTC
V: TRBV7-7; J: TRBJ2-3; D: -; CDR3: CASSPGQGSTDTQYF; DNA: TGTGCTAGCAGCCCCGGGCAGGGGTCGACAGATACGCAGTATTTT
V: TRBV18; J: TRBJ2-2; D: -; CDR3: CASSPTGTSTGELFF; DNA: TGTGCCAGCTCACCCACGGGAACATCCACCGGGGAGCTGTTTTTT
V: TRBV4-2; J: TRBJ1-2; D: -; CDR3: CASSQGVRRGSGGYTF; DNA: TGTGCCAGCAGCCAAGGGGTCAGGCGAGGGTCGGGCGGCTACACCTTC
V: TRBV7-9; J: TRBJ2-7; D: TRBD2; CDR3: CASSHPGTRNRGEQYF; DNA: TGTGCCAGCAGCCATCCCGGGACTAGGAACCGGGGCGAGCAGTACTTC
V: TRBV18; J: TRBJ1-2; D: -; CDR3: CASSPKEGRLTYGYTF; DNA: TGTGCCAGCTCACCAAAAGAGGGTCGCCTGACCTATGGCTACACCTTC
V: TRBV19; J: TRBJ1-5; D: -; CDR3: CASSILNTGIRSNQPQHF; DNA: TGTGCCAGTAGTATACTTAACACGGGGATCCGTAGCAATCAGCCCCAGCATTTT
V: TRBV11-2; J: TRBJ2-3; D: -; CDR3: CASSRLRTDTQYF; DNA: TGTGCCAGCAGCCGACTGAGGACAGATACGCAGTATTTT
V: TRBV4-1; J: TRBJ2-1; D: TRBD1; CDR3: CASSQEGQGDEQFF; DNA: TGCGCCAGCAGCCAAGAAGGACAGGGCGATGAGCAGTTCTTC
V: TRBV9; J: TRBJ1-2; D: TRBD1; CDR3: CASSTRTGTTGGYTF; DNA: TGTGCCAGCAGCACACGGACAGGGACTACAGGTGGCTACACCTTC
V: TRBV6-1; J: TRBJ1-5; D: -; CDR3: CASIGGAYSNQPQHF; DNA: TGTGCCAGCATCGGAGGAGCTTATAGCAATCAGCCCCAGCATTTT
V: TRBV19; J: TRBJ2-1; D: -; CDR3: CASSMVGTSSYNEQFF; DNA: TGTGCCAGTAGTATGGTCGGTACCTCTTCCTACAATGAGCAGTTCTTC
V: TRBV14; J: TRBJ1-6; D: TRBD1; CDR3: CASSQGTGGGPSSYNSPLHF; DNA: TGTGCCAGCAGCCAAGGGACAGGGGGCGGACCGAGCTCCTATAATTCACCCCTCCACTTT
V: TRBV5-1; J: TRBJ2-2; D: -; CDR3: CASNLGAGSLSGELFF; DNA: TGCGCCAGCAACCTGGGAGCGGGTTCATTGTCCGGGGAGCTGTTTTTT
V: TRBV9; J: TRBJ1-1; D: -; CDR3: CASSVESWNTEAFF; DNA: TGTGCCAGCAGCGTAGAAAGCTGGAACACTGAAGCTTTCTTT
V: TRBV19; J: TRBJ2-3; D: TRBD2; CDR3: CASRGWGLAVNTDTQYF; DNA: TGTGCCAGTAGGGGTTGGGGACTAGCAGTTAACACAGATACGCAGTATTTT
V: TRBV19; J: TRBJ2-7; D: TRBD2; CDR3: CASSIAGGTSVSYEQYF; DNA: TGTGCCAGTAGTATAGCGGGGGGGACTAGCGTCTCCTACGAGCAGTACTTC
V: TRBV28; J: TRBJ1-5; D: -; CDR3: CASSLDVLVVGTLQHF; DNA: TGTGCCAGCAGTTTAGATGTGCTCGTAGTTGGTACTCTCCAGCATTTT
V: TRBV28; J: TRBJ1-1; D: -; CDR3: CASSLEGRAFF; DNA: TGTGCCAGCAGTTTGGAGGGTCGGGCTTTCTTT
V: TRBV18; J: TRBJ2-7; D: TRBD2; CDR3: CASSLWTSGRLVSEQYF; DNA: TGTGCCAGCTCACTATGGACTAGCGGGAGGTTGGTTAGCGAGCAGTACTTC